A single sample gave rise to the 4 T cell receptor beta chains below, sequenced in a study of CD8 T cells in Susac syndrome. RNA was extracted with the RNeasy kit, and a quantity of roughly 0.5 to 1 ug was reverse transcribed using random hexamers. MiXCR, applied by TCRdb to the immunoSEQ multiplex PCR reads, yields one record per CDR3 protein. This table holds 90,000 to 150,000 distinct CDR3 sequences, approximately 93% found once. Sequencing was done on a sample of CD4+ T cells from PBMCs. These receptors came from a human donor with multiple sclerosis.

The chain uses TRBV18 and TRBJ1-1; no clear D gene. Deletions cut 3 bases from V and 1 base from J, with 6 bases between. This CDR3 is built from 13 residues. From germline, CDR1 is KGHSH and CDR2 LQKENI. CDR3 nucleotide sequence: TGTGCCAGCTCACCGGGGTGGAACACTGAAGCTTTCTTT. Translated, it gives CASSPGWNTEAFF.

The chain joins TRBV19 to TRBJ1-1; D remains ambiguous. CDR3 length equals 14 residues. Germline lookup yields CDR1 LNHDA and CDR2 SQIVND (reference sequence). The V end was cut by 5 bases, the J end by 0 bases, with 10 bases between. The CDR3 reads CASSGLRMNTEAFF. For the CDR3, the DNA is TGTGCCAGTAGTGGACTGAGAATGAACACTGAAGCTTTCTTT.

This chain links TRBV12-3 or TRBV12-4 with TRBJ1-4; D is perhaps TRBD1 (5 bases). The CDR3 length is 14 residues. V lost 4 bases, J lost 7 bases, and 13 bases lay in between. CDR3 residues: CASSYGGTREKLFF. CDR3 DNA: TGTGCCAGCAGTTATGGGGGTACGCGTGAAAAACTGTTTTTT.

DNA for the CDR3: TGTGCCAGCAGCCAAGAAAGGGGTTGGGGCTACACCTTC. Translating gives CASSQERGWGYTF. The chain recombines TRBV14 with TRBJ1-2; perhaps TRBD1 as D (5 bases). Germline V gene data show CDR1 as SGHDN and CDR2 as FVKESK. The CDR3 spans 13 residues. With 0 bases removed from V and 8 bases from J, the gap between germline ends came to 10 bases.